The 32 T cell receptor beta chains reported below all come from one sample, sequenced in a study of shared clonotypes between healthy human individuals (dated by TCRdb to about 2020). Library preparation employed the immunoSEQ multiplex PCR assay. The table comes from immuneACCESS by way of TCRdb, which keeps in-frame sequences with V and J called. Part of the clones is missing from these tables; in studies checked, under half for an unresolved V gene and the rest for unknown reasons. The sample contains around 600,000 clones, around 96% of them found a single time. The ten biggest clones cover about 0.11% of the sample. CD8 naive samples were CD45RO-negative cells positively selected for CCR7, giving a CD45RA+CCR7+ population that excluded TemRA cells. The material sequenced was naive CD8+ T cells sorted from blood. The cell subset or site label, read with the paper, signifies: CD45RA+CCR7+. The receptors shown here come from a young woman in good health.

The J gene is TRBJ1-1, the V gene TRBV7-9; possible D gene TRBD1, 6 bases. Trimming left V 5 bases short and J 10 bases short, with 14 bases between. CDR1 is SEHNR, CDR2 FQNEAQ, per germline (reference sequence). The CDR3 has 12 residues. The CDR3 is CASSASPRGAFF. The CDR3 nucleotides read TGTGCCAGCAGCGCATCCCCCAGGGGAGCTTTCTTT.

This clone was seen more than once but under ten times. The chain employs TRBV7-9 and TRBJ1-4; 9 nucleotides align to TRBD1. V gave up 6 bases and J gave up 8 bases; unmatched junction bases: 7. Germline CDR1 reads SEHNR; CDR2 reads FQNEAQ (reference sequence). CDR3 length: 14 residues. In nucleotides, the CDR3 is TGTGCCAGCAGTTGGGACAGGGTTCAGGAAAAACTGTTTTTT. It is translated as CASSWDRVQEKLFF. The variable domain in full, completed from reference TRBV7-9 and TRBJ1-4, reads DTGVSQNPRHKITKRGQNVTFRCDPISEHNRLYWYRQTLGQGPEFLTYFQNEAQLEKSRLLSDRFSAERPKGSFSTLEIQRTEQGDSAMYLCASSWDRVQEKLFFGSGTQLSVL.

This clone was counted once. J is TRBJ2-3 and V is TRBV7-9; weak D call: TRBD2 (6 bases). The ends were cut back, 2 bases at V and 4 bases at J, with 10 bases in the middle. Germline CDR1 and CDR2: SEHNR and FQNEAQ (reference sequence). This CDR3 is 14 amino acids long. The CDR3 region is CASSLFTSSDTQYF. The CDR3 nucleotides read TGTGCCAGCAGCTTATTTACTAGCTCAGATACGCAGTATTTT.

This clone was observed a single time. This chain uses TRBV7-9 with TRBJ2-1, with TRBD1 matching over 8 bases. From germline, CDR1 is SEHNR and CDR2 FQNEAQ (reference sequence). The CDR3 loop spans 15 amino acids. The junction had 8 bases not matched to a gene; V was cut back by 1 base and J by 9 bases. CDR3 sequence (DNA): TGTGCCAGCAGCTTAGACAGGGGGGCAGTTCGTGAGCAGTTCTTC. It encodes CASSLDRGAVREQFF.

The CDR3, as DNA: TGCAGCGTCGCATTGGGGGGGAGCGCTCCCTACGAGCAGTACTTC. Translated, it gives CSVALGGSAPYEQYF. This chain uses TRBV29-1 with TRBJ2-7, with TRBD2 matching 7 bases. J gave up 2 bases and V 6 bases, and 13 bases lay outside the gene matches. Germline CDR1 reads SQVTM; CDR2 reads ANQGSEA. CDR3 length: 15 residues.

This clone has only one observation. This rearrangement joins TRBV7-6 to TRBJ1-2; D not resolved. Trimming left V 5 bases short and J 2 bases short, with 18 bases between. CDR1 SGHVS and CDR2 FNYEAQ come from the germline V gene. This CDR3 contains 16 residues. DNA for the CDR3: TGTGCCAGCAGCAAGTGGAGTGAATCTCGAAACTATGGCTACACCTTC. It translates to CASSKWSESRNYGYTF.

The genes are TRBV28 and TRBJ1-2; no clear D. This CDR3 spans 14 amino acids. Deletions cut 5 bases from V and 6 bases from J, with 16 bases between. Germline V gives CDR1 MDHEN, CDR2 SYDVKM. Written as DNA, the CDR3 is TGTGCCAGCAGTATGAGGTGGGCTAAGCATGGCTACACCTTC. Translation gives CASSMRWAKHGYTF.

The chain joins TRBV7-9 to TRBJ1-1; D uncertain. V lost 0 bases, J lost 4 bases, and 9 bases lay in between. The germline V gene encodes CDR1 SEHNR and CDR2 FQNEAQ (reference sequence). CDR3 size: 14 residues. CDR3 amino acids: CASSLAEIVTEAFF. CDR3 in DNA: TGTGCCAGCAGCTTAGCGGAGATAGTCACTGAAGCTTTCTTT.

In its sample, this clone was seen once. The V and J genes are TRBV28 and TRBJ1-4, with 9 bases aligning to TRBD1. Germline trimming cut 3 bases from V and 5 bases from J; bases unmatched to any gene: 1. The CDR3 sequence is 14 residues long. Looked up from germline, CDR1 is MDHEN and CDR2 is SYDVKM. The CDR3 DNA reads TGTGCCAGCAGTTTTGGACAGGGGAATGAAAAACTGTTTTTT. This encodes CASSFGQGNEKLFF.

This chain connects TRBV19 to TRBJ2-7; D tentatively fits TRBD1 or TRBD2 (5 bases each). Germline V lookup: CDR1 LNHDA, CDR2 SQIVND (reference sequence). This CDR3 is built from 15 residues. Trimming took 6 bases from V and 5 from J, leaving 20 bases between them. This CDR3 is CASSPNLGRDHEQYF. CDR3 DNA: TGTGCCAGTAGCCCTAACCTGGGCAGGGACCACGAGCAGTACTTC.

A note on this clone: This sample includes further DNA sequences coding for the same CDR3. CDR3 bases: TGTGCCAGCAGTTTAGCGGGAGGGACCGGGGAGCTGTTTTTT. This translates into CASSLAGGTGELFF. The chain joins TRBV28 to TRBJ2-2; 9 nucleotides match TRBD2. V shed 2 bases, J shed 5 bases, and the junction held 0 bases outside the gene matches. Per the germline V gene, CDR1 is MDHEN and CDR2 is SYDVKM. CDR3 length: 14 residues.

V gene TRBV27 combines with J gene TRBJ1-1, with no clear D. Trimming pared 1 base from V and 1 base from J, leaving 4 bases between. CDR1 is MNHEY, CDR2 SMNVEV, per germline (reference sequence). The CDR3 sequence is 13 residues long. The CDR3: CASSLWANTEAFF. For the CDR3, the DNA is TGTGCCAGCAGTTTATGGGCGAACACTGAAGCTTTCTTT.

This chain links TRBV27 with TRBJ2-6; D gene uncertain. This CDR3 is built from 16 residues. Trimming shortened V by 4 bases and J by 1 base, and 11 bases separated the two germline ends. Germline V CDR1 and CDR2: MNHEY, SMNVEV (reference sequence). The CDR3: CASSSHAVSGANVLTF. CDR3 nucleotide sequence: TGTGCCAGCAGTTCCCACGCCGTTTCTGGGGCCAACGTCCTGACTTTC.

This chain connects TRBV6-1 to TRBJ2-5; 9 bases match TRBD2. V trimming: 2 bases; J trimming: 1 base; junction bases outside the gene matches: 8. From germline, CDR1 is MNHNS and CDR2 SASEGT. The CDR3 loop spans 17 amino acids. The chain's CDR3 is CASSELGLAGIQETQYF. CDR3 in DNA: TGTGCCAGCAGTGAATTAGGGCTAGCGGGGATCCAAGAGACCCAGTACTTC.

This chain joins TRBV4-1 and TRBJ1-1; TRBD1 aligns across 7 bases. The CDR3 covers 14 residues. Germline V gene data show CDR1 as MGHRA and CDR2 as YSYEKL. The ends lost 3 bases at V and 1 base at J; junction bases unmatched: 2. The CDR3 sequence is CASSQRDRNTEAFF. The CDR3 region has the DNA TGCGCCAGCAGCCAGCGGGACAGGAACACTGAAGCTTTCTTT.

The chain carries TRBV10-3 and TRBJ1-2; D uncertain. Trimming pared 8 bases from V and 4 bases from J, leaving 14 bases between. The CDR3 sequence is 13 residues long. Germline V gene lookup returns CDR1 ENHRY and CDR2 SYGVKD. The CDR3 coding sequence is TGTGCCATCCCGGGCCGAGCTATCTATGGCTACACCTTC. Amino acids: CAIPGRAIYGYTF.

In this sample, this clone turned up once. This chain joins TRBV7-9 and TRBJ2-1, with D perhaps matching TRBD1 (6 bases). Trimming left V 5 bases short and J 8 bases short, with 19 bases between. This CDR3 has 15 amino acids. The germline V gene has CDR1 SEHNR and CDR2 FQNEAQ (reference sequence). CDR3 amino acids: CASSRTDSSSHEQFF. In DNA, the CDR3 is TGTGCCAGCAGCAGGACAGACTCCTCGTCCCATGAGCAGTTCTTC.

The chain couples TRBV5-1 to TRBJ2-4; unclear D gene. There are 15 residues in the CDR3. V was cut by 0 bases and J by 8 bases, with 15 bases left in between. Per the germline V gene, CDR1 is SGHRS and CDR2 is YFSETQ. For the CDR3, the DNA is TGCGCCAGCAGCTTGGCCTTGGGGATTGATTACATTCAGTACTTC. Protein sequence: CASSLALGIDYIQYF.

The chain recombines TRBV6-5 with TRBJ1-5; maybe TRBD1 (6 bases). Germline lookup yields CDR1 MNHEY and CDR2 SVGAGI. CDR3 length: 15 residues. Trimming removed 7 bases at V and 6 bases at J, with 19 bases between. The CDR3 coding sequence is TGTGCCAGCAATCCCCAGCCAGGGGCTAGTCAGCCCCAGCATTTT. This translates into CASNPQPGASQPQHF.

V is TRBV7-8 and J is TRBJ2-1, with 10 positions matching TRBD1. The V gene's germline CDR1 is SGHVS and CDR2 FQNEAQ. The CDR3 loop spans 14 amino acids. V was clipped by 6 bases and J by 4 bases; unmatched bases: 3. The CDR3 DNA sequence: TGTGCCAGCAGAGGGACAGGGGTTTACAATGAGCAGTTCTTC. Translating gives CASRGTGVYNEQFF.

The V gene is TRBV7-3, the J gene TRBJ1-1, with D perhaps TRBD1 (5 bases). This CDR3 has 10 amino acids. CDR1 SGHTA and CDR2 FQGTGA come from the germline V gene. The V gene lost 4 bases and the J gene lost 8 bases, with 5 bases spanning the gap. CDR3 sequence (DNA): TGTGCCAGCAGCTGGACAGAAGCTTTCTTT. This translates into CASSWTEAFF.

This chain connects TRBV27 to TRBJ2-1; TRBD2 aligns across 8 bases. Germline-derived CDR1 and CDR2 are MNHEY and SMNVEV (reference sequence). The CDR3 totals 15 residues. Trimming cost V 7 bases and J 4 bases; bases outside gene matches: 9. The CDR3 reads CASTAGSGSYNEQFF. The CDR3 DNA follows: TGTGCCAGCACCGCAGGGAGCGGGAGTTACAATGAGCAGTTCTTC.

DNA of the CDR3: TGTGCCAGCGGGATGACGTACACCGGGGAGCTGTTTTTT. It encodes CASGMTYTGELFF. The rearrangement links TRBV27 to TRBJ2-2; D not resolved. CDR1 is MNHEY and CDR2 is SMNVEV in the germline V gene (reference sequence). V was trimmed by 8 bases and J by 3 bases, leaving 10 bases between them. The CDR3 sequence is 13 residues long.

The rearrangement joins TRBV6-1 to TRBJ2-7; 10 bases fit TRBD2. J was trimmed by 4 bases and V by 6 bases; bases with no gene match: 6. This CDR3 is built from 14 residues. Germline V CDR1 and CDR2: MNHNS, SASEGT. DNA of the CDR3: TGTGCCAGCAGATTTTGGACTAGCGGTTACGAGCAGTACTTC. The encoded protein is CASRFWTSGYEQYF.

As to this clone: The same CDR3 can be traced to other DNA sequences in this sample. The chain uses TRBV27 and TRBJ2-7, with 11 positions matching TRBD2. V shed 2 bases, J shed 4 bases, and the junction held 4 bases outside the gene matches. Germline-derived CDR1 and CDR2 are MNHEY and SMNVEV (reference sequence). The CDR3 runs to 15 residues. This CDR3 reads CASSLIGTSGYEQYF. As DNA, the CDR3 is TGTGCCAGCAGTTTAATCGGGACTAGCGGTTACGAGCAGTACTTC.

The gene calls are TRBV6-5 and TRBJ2-5, with unresolved D. Trimming took off 2 bases at V and 4 bases at J, with 11 bases between the two ends. The germline V gene has CDR1 MNHEY and CDR2 SVGAGI. This CDR3 contains 14 residues. DNA of the CDR3: TGTGCCAGCAGTTACGAAAGATTGCGAGAGACCCAGTACTTC. Translated: CASSYERLRETQYF.

This clone was counted a few times. This chain links TRBV28 with TRBJ1-5, with TRBD1 matching 10 bases. Germline CDR1 MDHEN, CDR2 SYDVKM. Germline trimming cut 6 bases from V and 9 bases from J; bases unmatched to any gene: 5. The CDR3 totals 13 residues. This CDR3 reads CASRGTGDLPQHF. Here the CDR3 DNA reads TGTGCCAGCAGGGGGACAGGGGATCTGCCCCAGCATTTT.

This clone was detected only once. The chain links TRBV7-9 to TRBJ2-5; TRBD1 matches at 7 bases. The J call is in doubt because the DNA end fits TRBJ2-7 better. The CDR3 runs to 15 residues. Germline loops: CDR1 SEHNR, CDR2 FQNEAQ (reference sequence). In nucleotides, the CDR3 is TGTGCCAGCAGCACATCCGGGACAGAGACCTACGAGCAGTACTTC. It translates to CASSTSGTETYEQYF.

The chain employs TRBV7-7 and TRBJ2-3, with D perhaps TRBD2 (5 bases). This CDR3 has 16 amino acids. Germline V gene lookup returns CDR1 SSHAT and CDR2 FNYEAQ (reference sequence). With 2 bases removed from V and 4 bases from J, the gap between germline ends came to 16 bases. The CDR3 spells CASSLSPLAKPDTQYF. CDR3 bases: TGTGCCAGCAGCTTATCCCCCCTAGCAAAGCCAGATACGCAGTATTTT.

This clone appeared once. This chain joins TRBV7-9 and TRBJ2-2; D is undetermined. Germline V gives CDR1 SEHNR, CDR2 FQNEAQ (reference sequence). The CDR3 totals 12 residues. The V end was cut by 5 bases, the J end by 7 bases, with 8 bases between. The DNA for the CDR3 is TGTGCCAGCAGCCCCGACGGCGGGGAGCTGTTTTTT. It is translated as CASSPDGGELFF.

The chain carries TRBV11-2 and TRBJ2-7; possibly TRBD2 for D (6 bases). Germline-derived CDR1 and CDR2 are SGHAT and FQNNGV. Trimming took 4 bases from V and 1 from J, leaving 14 bases between them. CDR3 length equals 15 residues. The chain's CDR3 is CASSYGGGRSYEQYF. Here the CDR3 DNA reads TGTGCCAGCAGCTACGGGGGTGGCAGGTCCTACGAGCAGTACTTC. The variable domain in full, completed from reference TRBV11-2 and TRBJ2-7, reads EAGVAQSPRYKIIEKRQSVAFWCNPISGHATLYWYQQILGQGPKLLIQFQNNGVVDDSQLPKDRFSAERLKGVDSTLKIQPAKLEDSAVYLCASSYGGGRSYEQYFGPGTRLTVT.

The chain carries TRBV7-9 and TRBJ1-4; 11 bases are shared with TRBD1. After removal of 5 bases from V and 6 bases from J, the junction contained 8 bases not matched to a gene. The CDR3 consists of 16 residues. Per the germline V gene, CDR1 is SEHNR and CDR2 is FQNEAQ (reference sequence). For the CDR3, the DNA is TGTGCCAGCAGCGCCGGGACAGGGGGGAGAGATGAAAAACTGTTTTTT. Amino acid sequence: CASSAGTGGRDEKLFF.